This note documents a single T cell receptor beta chain sequence. Its antigen is unknown. No clone much larger than this one lies a single base away; base qualities are absent. This entry comes from a study of human T cells and chemical hapten exposure (dated by TCRdb to the early 2020s). Background for the entire study: For sensitization, 2% DPC in acetone was applied to a roughly 2 cm by roughly 2 cm area of upper inner arm skin. Blood samples were taken from patients before sensitization (week 0) and then at 2, 6 and about 24 weeks after DPC sensitization. Patch testing was done on the upper back using Finn chambers containing 0.01% DPC, and results were scored after 6 days according to International Contact Dermatitis Research Group standards. This study followed changes in the peripheral blood TCR repertoire in vivo during primary and secondary sensitization of alopecia patients to the hapten diphenylcyclopropenone (DPC). Alopecia areata with under or over 50% scalp involvement, alopecia totalis and alopecia universalis were represented in the patient cohort, which was mostly female. The libraries were sequenced as a pool, and the TCR yield per sample differed mostly because of small variations in library volumes within the pool. Nearly 30 alopecia patients gave blood for TCR sequencing at one to four time points (pre-sensitization, 2, 6 and 24 weeks). Throughout the approximately 22-week study period, patients were also given weekly therapeutic DPC doses on the scalp.

On the study overall, not on this receptor specifically: Compared with pre-sensitization or healthy control sets, expanded TCRs formed significantly more large CDR3 similarity clusters, which is consistent with antigen-driven responses. Repeated subsampling changed both the strength of the expansion versus patch-test correlation and the threshold at which the correlation became significant. The number of PT1 expanded TCRs positively correlated with patch test score, significant at thresholds 8, 16 and 32 but not 4. The number of TCRs above 1 in 1000 frequency did not change with DPC sensitization; there was no evidence of global repertoire structure alterations. All patients had alopecia, a presumed autoimmune disease, so their immune response might differ from that of healthy individuals.

From its cysteine to its phenylalanine, the CDR3 spans 14 amino acids. Of the read, only the CDR3 DNA is kept; its 42 bases are in frame from base 1. After removal of 4 bases from V and 7 bases from J, the junction retains 4 bases not matched to a gene. According to the germline V gene, CDR1 reads SGHRS and CDR2 reads YFSETQ. Sample time point, as interpreted from the label and publication: pre-sensitization, week 0. The treatment or condition label corresponds to: therapeutic diphenylcyclopropenone sensitization with weekly scalp DPC. Blood at each patch-test visit was drawn before the patch test was applied. Patients were eligible if aged 18 to 70, diagnosed with alopecia and judged suitable for DPC therapy, and pregnant patients were excluded. Total RNA was extracted from unfractionated whole blood that had been collected in Tempus Blood RNA tubes. Library preparation was by RACE. For sequencing, a NextSeq 500 was employed. During library preparation, unique molecular identifiers were attached to individual cDNA molecules so that TCRs could be counted quantitatively and reproducibly. Both TCR alpha and TCR beta chains were sequenced from each blood RNA sample. Processing in the source paper ran as follows. Samples had a median of about 96,000 TCRs, with a range from roughly 23,224 to 700,000. V, J and CDR3 annotation of the TCR reads was performed with the Decombinator software suite. To make PS versus PT1 abundance plots, every sample was subsampled to the same number of TCRs (28,000). Expanded TCRs were defined as absent before sensitization and observed at least eight times at the 2-week time point. TCRdb trimmed public reads at Q25 via fastp, called clones via MiXCR and kept in-frame beta chains. Each CDR3 protein appears once, grouped with its most common genes and DNA. The V and J calls were not made by the authors but by TCRdb's processing. The sample contains about 64,000 distinct CDR3 sequences, roughly 12% of them found a single time. Almost 4% of the sample rests with the top ten.

The source is a woman aged 40 to 49 with alopecia areata. Some clones in this sample may be carry-over from other donors' samples. The sample was whole blood, taken in connection with sensitization to the hapten diphenylcyclopropenone (DPC). The receptor chain draws on TRBV5-1 and TRBJ2-1; 11 bases in between match TRBD2. The CDR3 loop reads CASSPGLAVNEQFF. The sequenced DNA is TGCGCCAGCAGCCCGGGACTAGCGGTGAATGAGCAGTTCTTC.